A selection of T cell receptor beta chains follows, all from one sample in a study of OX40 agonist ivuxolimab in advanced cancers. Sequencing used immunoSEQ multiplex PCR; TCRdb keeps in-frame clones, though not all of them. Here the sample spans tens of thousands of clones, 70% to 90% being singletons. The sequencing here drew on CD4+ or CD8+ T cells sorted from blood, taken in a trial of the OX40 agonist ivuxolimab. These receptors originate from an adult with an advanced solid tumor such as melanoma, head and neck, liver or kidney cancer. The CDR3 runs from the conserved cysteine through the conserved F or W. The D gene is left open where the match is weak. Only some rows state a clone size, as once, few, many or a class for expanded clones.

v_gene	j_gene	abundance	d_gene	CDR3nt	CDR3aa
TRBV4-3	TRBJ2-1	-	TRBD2	TGCGCCAGCAGCCAAGACCTCTCTGGGACTAGTGTCGGTGAGCAGTTCTTC	CASSQDLSGTSVGEQFF
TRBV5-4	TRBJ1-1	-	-	TGTGCCAGCAGGCCCAGGGGAAACACTGAAGCTTTCTTT	CASRPRGNTEAFF
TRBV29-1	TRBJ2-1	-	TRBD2	TGCAGCGCAGCACCAGCGGGAGGGGGGTTTGCGCAGTTCTTC	CSAAPAGGGFAQFF
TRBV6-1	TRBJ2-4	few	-	TGTGCCAGCAGTGAAGATTTGCGGTCTATAGCCAAAAACATTCAGTACTTC	CASSEDLRSIAKNIQYF
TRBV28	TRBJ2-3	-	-	TGTGCCAGCACCCGGGTCGATACGCAGTATTTT	CASTRVDTQYF
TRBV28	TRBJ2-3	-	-	TGTGCCAGCAGTTTTGAGACTAGAGCCACAGATACGCAGTATTTT	CASSFETRATDTQYF
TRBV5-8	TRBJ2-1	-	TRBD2	TGTGCCATCCTGACTAGCCTCTCCTACAATGAGCAGTTCTTC	CAILTSLSYNEQFF
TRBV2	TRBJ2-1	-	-	TGTGCCAGCAGAGATCCTCCTGGTGAGCAGTTCTTC	CASRDPPGEQFF
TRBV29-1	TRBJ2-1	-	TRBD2	TGCAGCGTTGAGACTAGCGGTTACAATGAGCAGTTCTTC	CSVETSGYNEQFF
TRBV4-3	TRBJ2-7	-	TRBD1	TGCGCCAGCAGCCAAGAAGGGGGCGATGGTTACGAGCAGTACTTC	CASSQEGGDGYEQYF
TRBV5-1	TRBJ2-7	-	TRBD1	TGCGCCAGCAGTACGCCGGCCGGGACAGAAGTATACGAGCAGTACTTC	CASSTPAGTEVYEQYF
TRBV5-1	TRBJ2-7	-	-	TGCGCCAGCAGCACTGGGGGGTCCTACGAGCAGTACTTC	CASSTGGSYEQYF
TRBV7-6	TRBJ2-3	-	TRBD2	TGTGCCAGCACCCCACCGCTGGGACGGGAGGGTGGAACAGATACGCAGTATTTT	CASTPPLGREGGTDTQYF
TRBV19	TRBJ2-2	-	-	TGTGCCAGTAGTGGCGGGACGTCCAGTCTATACGGGGAGCTGTTTTTT	CASSGGTSSLYGELFF
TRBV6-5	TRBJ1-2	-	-	TGTGCCAGCACGGACAGATTCGGAGGCTACACCTTC	CASTDRFGGYTF
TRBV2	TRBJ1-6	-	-	TGTGCCAGCAGTCATCCTAGGGAATCCTATAATTCACCCCTCCACTTT	CASSHPRESYNSPLHF
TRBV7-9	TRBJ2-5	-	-	TGTGCCAGCAGCTGGGGAGGGGGGCAAGAGACCCAGTACTTC	CASSWGGGQETQYF
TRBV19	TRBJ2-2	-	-	TGTGCCAGTAGTATAGAGGGGACTCTGGGCACCGGGGAGCTGTTTTTT	CASSIEGTLGTGELFF
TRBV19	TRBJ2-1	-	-	TGTGCCAGTAGCCCGACTCTGGCCAATGAGCAGTTCTTC	CASSPTLANEQFF
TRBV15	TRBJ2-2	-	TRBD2	TGTGCCACCAGCAGAGGAGCGGGACTGAACACCGGGGAGCTGTTTTTT	CATSRGAGLNTGELFF
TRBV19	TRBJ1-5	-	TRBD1	TGTGCCAGTAGTATTGCCTTCGACAGGGGATATCAGCCCCAGCATTTT	CASSIAFDRGYQPQHF
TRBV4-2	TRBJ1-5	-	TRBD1	TGTGCCAGCAGCTCCCGGGAGGGGGCTGTTAATCAGCCCCAGCATTTT	CASSSREGAVNQPQHF
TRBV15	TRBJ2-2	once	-	TGTGCCACCCGTATGACAGGAGAAAACACCGGGGAGCTGTTTTTT	CATRMTGENTGELFF
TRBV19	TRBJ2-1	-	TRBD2	TGTGCCAGTAGTCCGCTACTAGCGGGAGTTGGCAATGAGCAGTTCTTC	CASSPLLAGVGNEQFF
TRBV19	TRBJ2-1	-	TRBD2	TGTGCCAGTAGTACGACTAGCGGGAGGGACTCCTACAATGAGCAGTTCTTC	CASSTTSGRDSYNEQFF
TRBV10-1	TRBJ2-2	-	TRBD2	TGCGCCAGCAGTAAGCGGGGTCTGGGCACCGGGGAGCTGTTTTTT	CASSKRGLGTGELFF
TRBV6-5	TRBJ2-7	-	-	TGTGCCACCTCGACAGGAAACTACGAGCAGTACTTC	CATSTGNYEQYF
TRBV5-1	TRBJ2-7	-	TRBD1	TGCGCCAGCAGCTGGACAGGGGACGTATCCTACGAGCAGTACTTC	CASSWTGDVSYEQYF
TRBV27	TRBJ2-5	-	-	TGTGCCAGCAGTGAAACCCATGGGGTGGGTTACTCACAAGAGACCCAGTACTTC	CASSETHGVGYSQETQYF
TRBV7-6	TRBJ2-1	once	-	TGTGCCAGCAGCTTAGCGGGGACGGACTACAATGAGCAGTTCTTC	CASSLAGTDYNEQFF
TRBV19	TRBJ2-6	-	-	TGTGCCAGTAATAGGTGGGGGCCCTCTGGGGCCAACGTCCTGACTTTC	CASNRWGPSGANVLTF
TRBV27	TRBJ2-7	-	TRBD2	TGTGCCAGCAGTTTGGGACTAGCGGGAGGAAGCAACAACGAGCAGTACTTC	CASSLGLAGGSNNEQYF
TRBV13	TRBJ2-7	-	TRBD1	TGTGCCAGCAGCCCCGGACAGGGAACCTACGAGCAGTACTTC	CASSPGQGTYEQYF
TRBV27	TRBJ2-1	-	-	TGTGCCAGCAGGGGGAGCTGGAGCAATGAGCAGTTCTTC	CASRGSWSNEQFF
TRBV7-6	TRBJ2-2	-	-	TGTGCCAGCAGCTTAAGGGTGCAGGGCGGCACCGGGGAGCTGTTTTTT	CASSLRVQGGTGELFF
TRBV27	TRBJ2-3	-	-	TGTGCCAGCAGCGTCGGACAGACAGATACGCAGTATTTT	CASSVGQTDTQYF
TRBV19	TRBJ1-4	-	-	TGTGCCAGTAGTATAGATGCCCTCCGGGGAGGGCGAGGCGAAAAACTGTTTTTT	CASSIDALRGGRGEKLFF
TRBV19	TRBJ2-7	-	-	TGTGCCAGTGGTCGGGACTCCCTCTACGAGCAGTACTTC	CASGRDSLYEQYF
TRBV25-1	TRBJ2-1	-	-	TGTGCCAGCAGTTATAAGGGAGGCATCTACGTGGATGAGCAGTTCTTC	CASSYKGGIYVDEQFF
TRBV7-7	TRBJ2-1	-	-	TGTGCCAGCAGCTTCAGGGGGGGGGAGCAGTTCTTC	CASSFRGGEQFF
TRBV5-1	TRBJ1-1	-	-	TGCGCCAGCAGCGCGTCGGACGGGAACACTGAAGCTTTCTTT	CASSASDGNTEAFF
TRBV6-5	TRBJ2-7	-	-	TGTGCCAGCAGTTACTCGGGGCTAGGGTTGGTCGAGCAATACTTC	CASSYSGLGLVEQYF
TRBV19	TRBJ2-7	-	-	TGTGCCAGTAGTAAATCGGGTGCCTCCTACGAGCAGTACTTC	CASSKSGASYEQYF
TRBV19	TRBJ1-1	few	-	TGTGCCAGTAGTATTCAGGGCACTGAAGCTTTCTTT	CASSIQGTEAFF
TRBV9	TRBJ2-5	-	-	TGTGCCAGCAGCGTAGGAAGTGGGAGGAGGATAGAGACCCAGTACTTC	CASSVGSGRRIETQYF
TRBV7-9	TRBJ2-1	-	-	TGTGCCAGCAGCTTATTATCGGGGCGGGATAGAAATGAGCAGTTCTTC	CASSLLSGRDRNEQFF
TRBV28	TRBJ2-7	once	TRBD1	TGTGCCAGCAGTACGGGACAGGGGCCTTACTCCTACGAGCAGTACTTC	CASSTGQGPYSYEQYF
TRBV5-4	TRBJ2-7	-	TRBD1	TGTGCCAGCAGCTTGCAGGGGGATGCCTACGAGCAGTACTTC	CASSLQGDAYEQYF
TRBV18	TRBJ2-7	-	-	TGTGCCAGCTCACCCCGTACAGGGATCCCCTACGAGCAGTACTTC	CASSPRTGIPYEQYF
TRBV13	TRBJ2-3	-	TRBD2	TGTGCCAGCAGCCCTCCGACTAGCGGGTATAGCACAGATACGCAGTATTTT	CASSPPTSGYSTDTQYF
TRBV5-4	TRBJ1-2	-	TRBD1	TGTGCCAGCAGCTTGGCCGGGACAGCGTATGGCTACACCTTC	CASSLAGTAYGYTF
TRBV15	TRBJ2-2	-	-	TGTGCCACCAGCGGAGGGGTGGAGCTGTTTTTT	CATSGGVELFF
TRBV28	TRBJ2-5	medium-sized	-	TGTGCCAGCAGTTCACCGGAGACCCAGTACTTC	CASSSPETQYF
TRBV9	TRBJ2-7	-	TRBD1	TGTGCCAGCAGCAATCGGACAGGACCATTCTACGAGCAGTACTTC	CASSNRTGPFYEQYF
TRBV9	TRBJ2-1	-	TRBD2	TGTGCCAGCACCCAGTGGGGGGGATCCTACAATGAGCAGTTCTTC	CASTQWGGSYNEQFF